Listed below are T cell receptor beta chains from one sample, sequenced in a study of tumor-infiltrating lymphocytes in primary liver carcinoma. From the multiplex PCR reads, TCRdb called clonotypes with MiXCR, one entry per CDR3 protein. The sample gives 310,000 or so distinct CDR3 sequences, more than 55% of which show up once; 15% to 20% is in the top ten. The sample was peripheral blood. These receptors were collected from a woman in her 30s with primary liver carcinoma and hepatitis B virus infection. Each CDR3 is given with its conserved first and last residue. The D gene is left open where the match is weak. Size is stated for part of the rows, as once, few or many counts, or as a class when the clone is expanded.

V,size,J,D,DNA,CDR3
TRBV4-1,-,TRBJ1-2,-,TGCGCCAGCAGCCAAGACTGGAACTATGGCTACACCTTC,CASSQDWNYGYTF
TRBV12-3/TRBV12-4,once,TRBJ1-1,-,TGTGCCAGCAGTTCCTGGACATTTAACACTGAAGCTTTCTTT,CASSSWTFNTEAFF
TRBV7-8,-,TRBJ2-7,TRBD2,TGTGCCAGCAGCTTTTACGGGAGGGCCCCCGACGAGCAGTACTTC,CASSFYGRAPDEQYF
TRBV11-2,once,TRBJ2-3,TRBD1,TGCGCCAGCAGCCAAATATCCAGGGGGCCAAGACCAACTCCGGCAGATACGCAGTATTTT,CASSQISRGPRPTPADTQYF
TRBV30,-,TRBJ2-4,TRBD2,TGTGCCTGGGGGACTAGCGGGAGATTATCGGCCAAAAACATTCAGTACTTC,CAWGTSGRLSAKNIQYF
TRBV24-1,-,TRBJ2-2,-,TGTGCCACCAGTGATCCAGGGAAGTTCGGGGAGCTGTTTTTT,CATSDPGKFGELFF
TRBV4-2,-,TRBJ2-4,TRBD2,TGTGCCAGCAGCCAAGATTCGTCGGTAGCGGGAGTGACGGCCAAAAACATTCAGTACTTC,CASSQDSSVAGVTAKNIQYF
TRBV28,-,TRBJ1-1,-,TGTGCCAGCACCACCCAAGTACCTGAAGCTTTCTTT,CASTTQVPEAFF
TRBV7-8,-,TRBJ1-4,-,TGTGCCAGCAGCCCATCTGAAAAACTGTTTTTT,CASSPSEKLFF
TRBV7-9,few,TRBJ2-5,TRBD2,TGTGCCAGCAGCTGGGGACTAGCGGGAGCAGCCCAAGAGACCCAGTACTTC,CASSWGLAGAAQETQYF
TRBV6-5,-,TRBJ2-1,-,TGTGCCAGCAGGAATAGAGGTGCCTACAATGAGCAGTTCTTC,CASRNRGAYNEQFF
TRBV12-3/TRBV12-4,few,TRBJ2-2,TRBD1,TGTGCCAGCAGTGCCCGCTGGGACAGAGTTATCGGGGAGCTGTTTTTT,CASSARWDRVIGELFF
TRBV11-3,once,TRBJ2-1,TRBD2,TGTGCCAGCAGCCTGACTAGCAGGAGGGCCAATGAACAGTTCTTC,CASSLTSRRANEQFF
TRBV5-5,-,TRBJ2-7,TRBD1,TGTGCCAGCAGCTACTTAACCGGGACAGCCAACTACGAGCAGTACTTC,CASSYLTGTANYEQYF
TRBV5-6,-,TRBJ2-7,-,TGTGCCAGCAGCCAATTTTTGGACAGCTTCGAGCAGTACTTC,CASSQFLDSFEQYF
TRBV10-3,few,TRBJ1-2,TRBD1,TGTGCCATCAGTCAAGGACAGGCCCAGGGCTATGGCTACACCTTC,CAISQGQAQGYGYTF
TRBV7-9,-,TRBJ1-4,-,TGTGCCAGCAGCTTTCGCGGAAGGCGGGCAGACCGTAATGAAAAACTGTTTTTT,CASSFRGRRADRNEKLFF
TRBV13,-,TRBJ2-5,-,TGTGCCAGCAGCTTAGGCGACGCTAGCCTGCAAGAGACCCAGTACTTC,CASSLGDASLQETQYF
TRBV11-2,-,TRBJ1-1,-,TGTGCCAGCAGTTGGGGAGTGAACACTGAAGCTTTCTTT,CASSWGVNTEAFF
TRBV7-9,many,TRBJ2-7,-,TGTGCCAGCAGCTTAGTTGCGGGGGAGCAGTACTTC,CASSLVAGEQYF
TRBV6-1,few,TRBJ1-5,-,TGTGCCAGCAGGGACCGGGAGGGAAGCAATCAGCCCCAGCATTTT,CASRDREGSNQPQHF
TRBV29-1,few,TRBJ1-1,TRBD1,TGCAGCGTTGTGGGGACAGCTGAAGCTTTCTTT,CSVVGTAEAFF
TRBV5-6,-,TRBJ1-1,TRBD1,TGTGCCAGCAGCCTGGGACAGAAGAACACTGAAGCTTTCTTT,CASSLGQKNTEAFF
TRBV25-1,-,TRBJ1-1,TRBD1,TGTGCCAGCAGTGTGGGGACAGGGAGGTCCGAAGCTTTCTTT,CASSVGTGRSEAFF
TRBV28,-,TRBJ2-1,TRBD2,TGTGCCAGCAGTCCCTCGGGACTAGCGGACCCAGTCGAGTTCTTC,CASSPSGLADPVEFF
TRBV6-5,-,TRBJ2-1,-,TGTGCCAGCAGTTACTCGAGCCCTTCTAATGAGCGGTTATTC,CASSYSSPSNERLF
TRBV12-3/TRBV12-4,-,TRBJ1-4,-,TGTGCCAGCAGTTCCCGGTTAGGGGGTTTCGGCGAAAAACTGTTTTTT,CASSSRLGGFGEKLFF
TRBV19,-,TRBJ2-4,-,TGTGCCAGTAGTTTAGGACATCAGGACAAAAACATTCAGTACTTC,CASSLGHQDKNIQYF
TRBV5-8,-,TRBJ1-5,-,TGTGCCAGCTCCCGCACAGGAACAGTTAATCAGCCCCAGCATTTT,CASSRTGTVNQPQHF
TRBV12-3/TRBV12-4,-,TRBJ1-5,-,TGTGCCAGCGGCCTCGCGATACAGGGACGTAGCAACCAGCCCCAGCATTTT,CASGLAIQGRSNQPQHF
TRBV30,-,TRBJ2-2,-,TGTGCCAAAGCTGAACCGAACACCGGGGACCTGTTTTTT,CAKAEPNTGDLFF
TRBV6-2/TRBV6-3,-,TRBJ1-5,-,TGTGCCAGCAGTTACCACGTCGATCAGCCCCAGCAATTT,CASSYHVDQPQQF
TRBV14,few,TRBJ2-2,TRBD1,TGTGCCAGCAGCCAGGGACAGGCTAAGAACACCGGGGAGCTGTTTTTT,CASSQGQAKNTGELFF
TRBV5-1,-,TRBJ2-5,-,TGCGCCAGCAGCTTACGGACTGGAGTCCAAGAGACCCAGTACTTC,CASSLRTGVQETQYF
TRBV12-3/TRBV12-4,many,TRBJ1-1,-,TGTGCCAGCAGTAGGGGCCTTAGCCGGGGTGAAGCTTTCTTT,CASSRGLSRGEAFF
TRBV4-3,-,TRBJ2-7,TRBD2,TGCGCCAGCAGCCAAGATTGGGCTAGCGGCTACGAGCAGTACTTC,CASSQDWASGYEQYF
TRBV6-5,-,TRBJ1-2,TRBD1,TGTGCCAGCAGTACAGAGACAGGGTCCATTCGTAACTATGGCTACACCTTC,CASSTETGSIRNYGYTF
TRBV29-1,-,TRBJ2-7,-,TGCAACGCCACAGGGAGGACCTCCTATGAGCAGTACTTC,CNATGRTSYEQYF